Here is one T cell receptor beta chain with its context. Its antigen is unidentified. TCR beta CDR3 sequences were amplified from RNA transcripts. Using the HTBI primer set, a first-round RT-PCR was run on the TCR CDR3. A single record per CDR3 protein comes from TCRdb applying MiXCR to the multiplex PCR reads. The sample contains about 510,000 distinct CDR3 sequences, 35% to 50% of which appear only once. This sample was taken from a study of T cells in Graves' hyperthyroidism and ophthalmopathy. Findings and caveats of the study: Blood shared most expanded thyroid clonotypes above 0.001. Ophthalmopathy, which appeared later, was predicted by the model a median approximately 6 months before onset.

Diagnoses used clinical symptoms, serum thyroxine and TRAb, thyroid ultrasound and orbital computed tomography. This CDR3 spans 14 amino acids. V gave up 2 bases and J gave up 5 bases, with 11 bases separating them. CDR1 is SGDLS, CDR2 YYNGEE, per germline. The receptor comes from an adult woman with Graves' disease, either hyperthyroidism or ophthalmopathy (not recorded which). The sample taken for sequencing was peripheral blood or thyroid tissue (not recorded which). This chain joins TRBV9 and TRBJ1-5; D uncertain. The CDR3 is CASSVTDSYQPQHF. CDR3 nucleotide sequence: TGTGCCAGCAGCGTGACGGATAGTTATCAGCCCCAGCATTTT.